The 23 T cell receptor beta chains below were found in one sample sequenced in a study of cytomegalovirus exposure and HLA in healthy donors. Assay used: immunoSEQ multiplex PCR; TCRdb lists only in-frame clones, some missing. The profile covers roughly 200,000 clones, with about 81% appearing a single time and 0.95% to 1.5% taken by the ten largest. Sequenced sample: PBMCs. The source is a woman aged 25 to 39 in good health and CMV-seronegative.

The genes are TRBV5-1 and TRBJ2-7; maybe TRBD2 (6 bases). The germline CDR1 and CDR2 sequences are SGHRS and YFSETQ. Trimming took off 0 bases at V and 6 bases at J, with 13 bases between the two ends. CDR3 length equals 14 residues. CDR3 sequence (DNA): TGCGCCAGCAGCTTGGGGGTGGCGGAGGGCGAGCAGTACTTC. It yields the protein CASSLGVAEGEQYF.

The rearrangement joins TRBV29-1 to TRBJ2-2; 9 nucleotides align to TRBD1. The V and J ends lost 7 bases and 7 bases, in that order; junction bases with no gene match: 13. CDR3 size: 15 residues. CDR1 is SQVTM and CDR2 is ANQGSEA in the germline V gene. CDR3 sequence: CSARPTGGADGELFF. CDR3 bases: TGCAGCGCCCGCCCAACAGGGGGCGCCGACGGGGAGCTGTTTTTT.

The chain has TRBV2 and TRBJ1-6; D might be TRBD1 (5 bases). The V end was cut by 3 bases, the J end by 6 bases, with 9 bases between. The CDR3 consists of 14 residues. CDR1 is SNHLY, CDR2 FYNNEI, per germline. The CDR3: CASSDQGLNSPLHF. The CDR3 DNA sequence: TGTGCCAGCAGTGATCAGGGCCTTAATTCACCCCTCCACTTT.

The chain is built from TRBV18 and TRBJ1-2; 9 positions agree with TRBD1. V shed 4 bases, J shed 0 bases, and the junction held 9 bases outside the gene matches. CDR1 and CDR2 from the germline V gene are KGHSH and LQKENI. This CDR3 comprises 17 residues. CDR3 in DNA: TGTGCCAGCTCACGTACGGGACAGGGAGCCTCTAACTATGGCTACACCTTC. Its protein product is CASSRTGQGASNYGYTF.

The chain links TRBV5-6 to TRBJ1-2; TRBD1 is a possible D gene (6 bases). The CDR3 extends over 13 amino acids. Per the germline V gene, CDR1 is SGHDT and CDR2 is YYEEEE. V dropped 3 bases and J dropped 5 bases, with 11 bases sitting between them. CDR3 bases: TGTGCCAGCAGCTCCTACAGGGTATATGGCTACACCTTC. Residues: CASSSYRVYGYTF.

This clone showed up just once. The rearrangement uses TRBV18 and TRBJ2-7; D possibly corresponds to TRBD1 (5 bases). CDR1 is KGHSH, CDR2 LQKENI, per germline. The CDR3 runs 15 residues. The V and J ends lost 1 base and 2 bases respectively, with 12 bases between them. CDR3 sequence reads: CASSPRMTDTYEQYF. The CDR3 DNA sequence: TGTGCCAGCTCACCACGAATGACAGATACCTACGAGCAGTACTTC.

Notes on this clone: In the same sample, other DNA sequences code for this CDR3. The rearrangement uses TRBV5-1 and TRBJ2-7; D is uncertain. This CDR3 contains 14 residues. Trimming pared 0 bases from V and 2 bases from J, leaving 9 bases between. Germline V gene lookup returns CDR1 SGHRS and CDR2 YFSETQ. This chain's CDR3 is CASSLVVTPYEQYF. CDR3 in DNA: TGCGCCAGCAGCTTGGTGGTCACTCCCTACGAGCAGTACTTC. The full variable domain, completed using reference TRBV5-1 and TRBJ2-7, is KAGVTQTPRYLIKTRGQQVTLSCSPISGHRSVSWYQQTPGQGLQFLFEYFSETQRNKGNFPGRFSGRQFSNSRSEMNVSTLELGDSALYLCASSLVVTPYEQYFGPGTRLTVT.

This chain uses TRBV5-1 with TRBJ2-7, with TRBD2 identical over 14 bases. The CDR3 consists of 15 residues. The germline V gene encodes CDR1 SGHRS and CDR2 YFSETQ. V lost 4 bases and J lost 5; bases outside the gene matches: 5. CDR3 bases: TGCGCCAGCAGCAAGACTAGCGGGAGGGCCAACGAGCAGTACTTC. Its translation is CASSKTSGRANEQYF. Filled out from reference TRBV5-1 and TRBJ2-7, the complete variable domain reads KAGVTQTPRYLIKTRGQQVTLSCSPISGHRSVSWYQQTPGQGLQFLFEYFSETQRNKGNFPGRFSGRQFSNSRSEMNVSTLELGDSALYLCASSKTSGRANEQYFGPGTRLTVT.

The table lists this clone with a few counts. The chain joins TRBV19 to TRBJ1-1; TRBD1 might be the D (6 bases). This CDR3 has 13 amino acids. Germline V lookup: CDR1 LNHDA, CDR2 SQIVND (reference sequence). V was shortened by 10 bases and J by 11 bases, with 23 bases between the two germline ends. The CDR3 protein is CATRLPDSAVAFF. CDR3 nucleotides: TGTGCCACCCGACTTCCGGACAGCGCGGTGGCTTTCTTT.

The J gene is TRBJ1-2, the V gene TRBV5-1; the match to TRBD1 covers 8 bases. This CDR3 spans 15 amino acids. Per germline, CDR1 SGHRS and CDR2 YFSETQ. Losses at the gene ends were 5 bases for V and 4 bases for J; bases not matched to a gene: 10. CDR3 sequence: CASRLTGDGGYGYTF. Written as DNA, the CDR3 is TGCGCCAGCAGATTGACAGGGGACGGCGGCTATGGCTACACCTTC.

A remark on this clone: Other DNA sequences in the same sample also yield this CDR3. The chain combines TRBV7-9 with TRBJ2-7; 7 bases map to TRBD1. This CDR3 spans 14 amino acids. The J segment lost 3 bases and the V segment lost 1 base, leaving 3 bases of the junction unmatched. Germline-derived CDR1 and CDR2 are SEHNR and FQNEAQ (reference sequence). The CDR3 nucleotides are TGTGCCAGCAGCTTAGGACAGGGCCACTACGAGCAGTACTTC. It encodes CASSLGQGHYEQYF.

The V call is TRBV7-9, the J call TRBJ2-1; D unclear. This CDR3 spans 11 amino acids. Germline-derived CDR1 and CDR2 are SEHNR and FQNEAQ (reference sequence). The CDR3 region is CADIPYNEQFF. In DNA form, the CDR3 reads TGTGCTGACATCCCCTACAATGAGCAGTTCTTC.

The rearrangement links TRBV6-5 to TRBJ1-1, with TRBD1 identical over 7 bases. CDR1 is MNHEY and CDR2 is SVGAGI in the germline V gene. J gave up 1 base and V 7 bases, and 3 bases lay outside the gene matches. The CDR3 totals 13 residues. The CDR3 region has the DNA TGTGCCAGCACCAGACAGGGGAACACTGAAGCTTTCTTT. It is translated as CASTRQGNTEAFF.

This sequence joins TRBV6-5 and TRBJ2-2; 7 nucleotides match TRBD2. Trimming at V came to 4 bases and at J to 1 base, leaving 3 bases not matched to a gene. This CDR3 comprises 15 residues. The V gene's germline CDR1 is MNHEY and CDR2 SVGAGI. The CDR3 DNA follows: TGTGCCAGCAGTTCGGGGGGTCAGAACACCGGGGAGCTGTTTTTT. Amino acid sequence: CASSSGGQNTGELFF.

Details on this clone: Compared with germline, one end of the junction differs, possibly owing to a read error. The V call is TRBV9, the J call TRBJ2-7; 7 nucleotides agree with TRBD2. Germline V CDR1 and CDR2: SGDLS, YYNGEE. This CDR3 spans 15 amino acids. Here the CDR3 reads CASSVGLASSDEQYF. CDR3 coding DNA: TGTGCCAGCAGCGTAGGACTAGCCTCCTCCGACGAGCAGTACTTC.

The V and J genes are TRBV6-7 and TRBJ2-3; 11 bases match TRBD2. TRBV6-7 is known as an ORF, though its function is uncertain. J gave up 2 bases and V 7 bases, and 20 bases lay outside the gene matches. CDR3 length: 20 residues. The CDR3 loop reads CASIPGRLAGIQPHTDTQYF. DNA of the CDR3: TGTGCCAGCATCCCCGGGCGACTAGCGGGAATTCAGCCGCACACAGATACGCAGTATTTT.

The chain couples TRBV28 to TRBJ2-7, with D tentatively TRBD2 (7 bases). This CDR3 is 15 amino acids long. Germline V gives CDR1 MDHEN, CDR2 SYDVKM. Trimming stripped 4 bases from V and 2 bases from J, with 15 bases between. This CDR3 is CASSSIRGGAYEQYF. DNA for the CDR3: TGTGCCAGCAGTTCCATCAGGGGAGGGGCCTACGAGCAGTACTTC.

The chain joins TRBV30 to TRBJ1-2, with TRBD1 as a possible D gene (6 bases). Trimming pared 4 bases from V and 0 bases from J, leaving 9 bases between. CDR3 length equals 13 residues. Looked up from germline, CDR1 is GTSNPN and CDR2 is SVGIG (reference sequence). The CDR3 bases are TGTGCCTGGACGACAGGCTCTAACTATGGCTACACCTTC. Translation gives CAWTTGSNYGYTF. The full variable domain, rest sourced from reference TRBV30 and TRBJ1-2, is SQTIHQWPATLVQPVGSPLSLECTVEGTSNPNLYWYRQAAGRGLQLLFYSVGIGQISSEVPQNLSASRPQDRQFILSSKKLLLSDSGFYLCAWTTGSNYGYTFGSGTRLTVV.

The chain couples TRBV18 to TRBJ2-1; the match to TRBD1 covers 7 bases. The J segment lost 3 bases and the V segment lost 3 bases, leaving 8 bases of the junction unmatched. CDR1 and CDR2 (germline): KGHSH, LQKENI. The length of the CDR3 is 16 residues. The CDR3 reads CASSPQTGIGYNEQFF. The CDR3 DNA is TGTGCCAGCTCACCTCAGACAGGGATAGGCTACAATGAGCAGTTCTTC.

This clone was counted a single time. The gene calls are TRBV4-1 and TRBJ2-7; 8 bases are a match to TRBD1. The CDR3 is 15 amino acids. CDR1 MGHRA and CDR2 YSYEKL come from the germline V gene. Trimming at V came to 0 bases and at J to 3 bases, leaving 4 bases not matched to a gene. In DNA, the CDR3 is TGCGCCAGCAGCCAAGAGGCCAGGGGGCTCTACGAGCAGTACTTC. Translating it yields CASSQEARGLYEQYF.

This clone has only a few counts. The chain couples TRBV6-1 to TRBJ1-6; D unclear. Trimming removed 3 bases at V and 7 bases at J, with 16 bases between. Germline loops: CDR1 MNHNS, CDR2 SASEGT. This CDR3 has 16 residues. CDR3 DNA sequence: TGTGCCAGCAGTGATCGGTGGGGAGGGAACAATTCACCCCTCCACTTT. This codes for CASSDRWGGNNSPLHF.

The chain recombines TRBV28 with TRBJ1-1; D call uncertain. The CDR3 totals 14 residues. Germline lookup yields CDR1 MDHEN and CDR2 SYDVKM. The V gene lost 6 bases and the J gene lost 3 bases, with 14 bases spanning the gap. The DNA of the CDR3 is TGTGCCAGCAGCCCCCCGCGGCGGGACACTGAAGCTTTCTTT. This gives the protein CASSPPRRDTEAFF.

This clone was counted between two and nine times. V is TRBV25-1 and J is TRBJ1-2, with a weak D call TRBD1 (5 bases). In germline, CDR1 is MGHDK, CDR2 SYGVNS. Trimming shortened V by 4 bases and J by 8 bases, and 14 bases separated the two germline ends. The CDR3 spans 13 residues. DNA of the CDR3: TGTGCCAGCAGTGGGCCCGGGGGAGGAGGCTACACCTTC. Amino acids: CASSGPGGGGYTF.